This is a list of T cell receptor beta chains from one sample in a study of T-cell memory formation after mild COVID-19. Via MiXCR, TCRdb re-called the 5' RACE reads, giving one row per CDR3 protein. The table has approximately 580,000 distinct CDR3 sequences, 20% seen once. The sequencing sample was made of PBMCs or a T cell subset sorted from them (not recorded which). The source of these receptors is an adult woman who had mild COVID-19 (a few samples of this study predate the infection). Cell type and time point are not known. Both conserved end residues are part of each CDR3. Fields, in order: J gene, V gene, D gene, CDR3 protein. A D gene is named only where the DNA matches it firmly.

>TRBJ2-6|TRBV5-1|TRBD1
CASSLAGVSGTGISGANVLTF
>TRBJ2-5|TRBV11-3|.
CASRSDPAQQYF
>TRBJ2-7|TRBV29-1|TRBD1
CSVGDRGFHEQYF
>TRBJ2-5|TRBV6-5|TRBD2
CASSNGGRETQYF
>TRBJ2-2|TRBV12-3/TRBV12-4|.
CASSWQEANTGELFF
>TRBJ2-7|TRBV4-1|.
CASSQDGLRIEQYF
>TRBJ2-7|TRBV4-1|TRBD2
CASSQEPSGVSYEQYF
>TRBJ1-1|TRBV19|.
CASHSPGHTNTEAFF
>TRBJ2-2|TRBV7-9|TRBD2
CASTLGRAGGWSTGELFF
>TRBJ2-7|TRBV7-2|TRBD2
CASSSGLAGGSYEQYF
>TRBJ2-5|TRBV7-8|.
CASSNGGLEETQYF
>TRBJ2-7|TRBV5-1|TRBD2
CASSGLASGSYEQYF
>TRBJ2-7|TRBV19|TRBD2
CASSSQREAYEQYF
>TRBJ1-2|TRBV18|.
CASDSRDNYGYTF
>TRBJ2-1|TRBV5-1|.
CASSLFPGNEQFF
>TRBJ1-2|TRBV20-1|.
CSASEPSALLYGYTF
>TRBJ1-1|TRBV4-3|.
CASSFRTDHTEAFF
>TRBJ2-3|TRBV6-2/TRBV6-3|TRBD1
CASNNPGGAKDTQYF
>TRBJ2-5|TRBV3-1|TRBD1
CASSHQGQWDGETQYF
>TRBJ2-7|TRBV6-5|.
CASRPPADSDEQYF
>TRBJ1-5|TRBV2|.
CASSRDGGYQPQHF
>TRBJ2-7|TRBV7-2|.
CASSKDGAAEQYF
>TRBJ2-2|TRBV6-6|TRBD2
CAAESGTKNYGELFF
>TRBJ1-1|TRBV5-1|.
CASRTLENTEAFF
>TRBJ1-1|TRBV30|TRBD1
CAWNGQVNTEAFF
>TRBJ2-5|TRBV20-1|TRBD2
CSARELSGTSGIETQYF
>TRBJ2-1|TRBV27|.
CASSLTRLDEQFF
>TRBJ1-3|TRBV9|.
CASSDRQNPDRVGNTIYF
>TRBJ2-3|TRBV3-1|.
CASSQAGLAGDTQYF
>TRBJ2-1|TRBV4-1|.
CASSPRLDPLEQFF
>TRBJ2-1|TRBV3-1|.
CASSQYGNEQFF
>TRBJ1-1|TRBV5-1|.
CASSYDGTEAFF
>TRBJ2-3|TRBV4-1|TRBD1
CASSARGHSTDTQYF